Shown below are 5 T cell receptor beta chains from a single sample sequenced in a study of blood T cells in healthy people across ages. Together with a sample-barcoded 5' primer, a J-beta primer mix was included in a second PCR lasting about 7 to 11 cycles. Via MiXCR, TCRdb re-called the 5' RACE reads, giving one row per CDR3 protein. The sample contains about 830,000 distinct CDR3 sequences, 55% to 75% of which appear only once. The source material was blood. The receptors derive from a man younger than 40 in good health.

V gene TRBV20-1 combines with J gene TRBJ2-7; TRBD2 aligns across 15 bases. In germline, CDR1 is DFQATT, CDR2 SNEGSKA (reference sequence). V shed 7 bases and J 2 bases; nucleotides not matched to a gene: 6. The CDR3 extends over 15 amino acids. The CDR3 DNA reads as TGCAGTGTACCGGGACTAGCGGGAGGAACCTACGAGCAGTACTTC. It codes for CSVPGLAGGTYEQYF.

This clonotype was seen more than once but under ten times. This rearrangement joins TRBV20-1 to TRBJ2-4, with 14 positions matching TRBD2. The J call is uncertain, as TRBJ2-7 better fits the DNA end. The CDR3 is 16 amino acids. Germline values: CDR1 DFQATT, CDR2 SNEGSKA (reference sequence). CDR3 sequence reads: CSARDLGLAGVYEQYF. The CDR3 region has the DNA TGCAGTGCTAGAGATCTGGGACTAGCGGGAGTCTACGAGCAGTACTTC.

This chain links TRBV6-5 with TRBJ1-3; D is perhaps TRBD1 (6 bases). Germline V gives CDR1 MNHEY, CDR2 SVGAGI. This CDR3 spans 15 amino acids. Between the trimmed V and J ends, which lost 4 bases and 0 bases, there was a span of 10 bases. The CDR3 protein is CASSSPGVSGNTIYF. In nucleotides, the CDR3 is TGTGCCAGCAGTTCTCCAGGGGTCTCTGGAAACACCATATATTTT.

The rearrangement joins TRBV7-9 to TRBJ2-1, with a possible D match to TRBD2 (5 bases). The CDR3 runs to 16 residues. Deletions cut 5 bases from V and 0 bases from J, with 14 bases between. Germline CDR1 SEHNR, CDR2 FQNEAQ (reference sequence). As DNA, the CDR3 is TGTGCCAGCAGCCCGGGGATGGGTCGCTCCTACAATGAGCAGTTCTTC. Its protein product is CASSPGMGRSYNEQFF.

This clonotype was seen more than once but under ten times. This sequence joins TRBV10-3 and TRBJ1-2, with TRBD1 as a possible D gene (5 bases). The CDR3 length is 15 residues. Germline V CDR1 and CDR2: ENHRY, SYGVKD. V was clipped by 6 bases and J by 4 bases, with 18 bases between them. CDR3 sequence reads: CAIRVVTGPFYGYTF. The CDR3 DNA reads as TGTGCCATCAGAGTAGTGACGGGACCATTCTATGGCTACACCTTC.